This TCR delta chain came from a study of γδ T cells in repeated Plasmodium falciparum infection. Overall study context: The natural-infection arm compared Malian children under seasonal malaria with matched Australian children. Study results and caveats: Over time and infection, Vgamma9/Vdelta2+ repertoires remained highly stable and polyclonal.

Sequencing covered both gamma and delta TCR chains per sample. TCRdb redid clone calling on the multiplex PCR reads using CATT. The sample has 75,000 to 95,000 delta-chain clones, 0.85% to 1% seen once. This clone was counted at least ten times. The antigen is unknown. A far more abundant clone sits one base away, making this likely a read error. Different DNA sequences within this sample yield the same CDR3. Gammadelta T cells were flow-sorted from PBMC into Vgamma9/Vdelta2+ and Vdelta2-negative populations for bulk analysis. The CDR3 sequence is 20 residues long. Per germline, CDR1 TSWWSYY and CDR2 QGS.

The sequencing sample was made of gamma-delta T cells from blood. This sequence joins TRDV1 and TRDJ1; a possible D gene is TRDD2 (5 bases). The clonotype was recovered from a pool of human donors (malaria-infected and uninfected, not separated). The DNA of the CDR3 is TGTGCTCTTGTGTTTCCTGATTTAGTGGGTGTTCCTCTATACACCGATAAACTCATTTTT. It encodes CALVFPDLVGVPLYTDKLIF.